This entry describes one T cell receptor beta chain. CDR1 and CDR2 (germline): SNHLY, FYNNEI. J lost 7 bases, V lost 6 bases, and 14 bases had no gene match. CDR3 length: 16 amino acids. The data belong to a study of blood T cell repertoires in COVID-19. For the study at large: PBMCs, B-cell-depleted T cells, or T cells provided the cDNA or gDNA that made up the material.

In the source study's methods: Using reference gene primer amplification, nucleated cell counts were estimated. Only in-frame clones appear in the TCRdb table, and some are missing; sequencing was by immunoSEQ multiplex PCR. That table furnishes V, J and clone size, whereas the DNA furnished D and trimming. The data contain 130,000 to 150,000 clones, under 85% of them singletons. This sequence was found in a woman over 75 in a cohort sampled during active or convalescent COVID-19. Material for sequencing was peripheral blood. The rearrangement links TRBV2 to TRBJ2-5; 10 bases align to TRBD1. CDR3 nucleotides: TGTGCCAGCAGGGAGGACGGGACAGGGGCTTTAGGGACCCAGTACTTC. Amino acids: CASREDGTGALGTQYF.